Detailed here is one T cell receptor (beta chain). Germline-derived CDR1 and CDR2 are GTSNPN and SVGIG (reference sequence). Trimming stripped 3 bases from V and 9 bases from J, with 15 bases between. CDR3 length: 14 residues. This specimen comes from a study of OX40 agonist ivuxolimab in advanced cancers. Background on the study: Patients in dose escalation had liver, melanoma, kidney or head and neck cancers. Partial response was recorded in three patients: one hepatocellular carcinoma and two cutaneous melanoma cases.

Some clones are missing from TCRdb's copy, which holds only in-frame ones; the method was immunoSEQ multiplex PCR. The table has about 60,000 clones, around 88% seen once. This sample comprised CD4+ or CD8+ T cells sorted from blood, obtained in a trial of the OX40 agonist ivuxolimab. The rearrangement links TRBV30 to TRBJ1-6; a possible D gene is TRBD1 (5 bases). The clonotype comes from an adult with an advanced solid tumor such as melanoma, head and neck, liver or kidney cancer. The CDR3 here is CAWRGGTFGSPLHF. CDR3 sequence (DNA): TGTGCCTGGAGGGGGGGGACCTTCGGTTCACCCCTCCACTTT.